The entry below gives a single T cell receptor (beta chain) sequence along with its context. CDR3 length: 14 amino acids. V was cut by 0 bases and J by 3 bases, with 11 bases left in between. From germline, CDR1 is GTSNPN and CDR2 SVGIG (reference sequence). As processed by the authors: From reference gene primer amplification, estimates of nucleated cell counts were derived. Produced via immunoSEQ multiplex PCR; TCRdb's table is partial and in-frame only. V, J and clone size reflect that table, while D and trimming were determined from the DNA. Among a few hundred thousand clones listed, over 75% were seen once. This specimen belongs to a study of blood T cell repertoires in COVID-19. Study details: The cDNA or gDNA used as material had been derived from T cells, B-cell-depleted T cells, or PBMCs.

This clonotype originated in a woman aged 30 to 39 with COVID-19, enrolled during active disease. This chain joins TRBV30 and TRBJ1-2; no firm D call. Sequenced sample: peripheral blood. The CDR3 sequence: CAWSVYGTDYGYTF. The CDR3 DNA reads TGTGCCTGGAGTGTTTATGGTACTGACTATGGCTACACCTTC.